These 31 T cell receptor beta chains were all obtained from the same sample, sequenced in a study of response to subunit inactivated influenza vaccine. Each CDR3 protein gets one entry after TCRdb re-called the RT-PCR reads with MiXCR. The table includes hundreds of thousands of distinct CDR3 sequences, 25% detected once. This specimen consisted of CD4+ T cells sorted from PBMCs, obtained approximately 5 days after vaccination. These receptors were taken from a man between 45 and 60 years old who received an inactivated influenza vaccine.

This sequence joins TRBV7-6 and TRBJ2-1, with TRBD2 matching 14 bases. CDR1 is SGHVS and CDR2 is FNYEAQ in the germline V gene. This CDR3 contains 19 residues. Germline trimming cut 1 base from V and 6 bases from J; bases unmatched to any gene: 11. DNA for the CDR3: TGTGCCAGCAGCTTAGGTGGACTAGCGGGAGGTACCCGGGGCAATGAGCAGTTCTTC. As protein: CASSLGGLAGGTRGNEQFF.

This clonotype was counted ten times or more. The rearrangement uses TRBV4-3 and TRBJ2-3; 7 positions agree with TRBD1. J was trimmed by 4 bases and V by 0 bases; bases with no gene match: 4. The germline CDR1 and CDR2 sequences are LGHNA and YSLEER. The CDR3 totals 15 residues. CDR3 amino acids: CASSQEGGRADTQYF. In DNA, the CDR3 is TGCGCCAGCAGCCAAGAAGGGGGCCGGGCAGATACGCAGTATTTT.

This clonotype was counted a few times. This chain connects TRBV6-6 to TRBJ2-3; TRBD2 is a possible D gene (6 bases). The CDR3 contains 11 residues. V was trimmed by 10 bases and J by 6 bases, leaving 11 bases between them. Germline CDR1 and CDR2: MNHNY and SVGAGI (reference sequence). The CDR3 region is CATGEADTQYF. The CDR3 DNA reads as TGTGCCACGGGGGAGGCGGATACGCAGTATTTT.

V gene TRBV5-1 combines with J gene TRBJ2-1; 11 bases agree with TRBD2. This CDR3 region has 19 residues. Germline V gene sequence: CDR1 SGHRS, CDR2 YFSETQ. V shed 4 bases and J 5 bases; nucleotides not matched to a gene: 17. The DNA of the CDR3 is TGCGCCAGCAGCACCCTTCTACTCTCCGGGACTAGCGGAAACAATGAGCAGTTCTTC. Translating it yields CASSTLLLSGTSGNNEQFF.

The sample holds a few counts of this clonotype. V and J are TRBV20-1 and TRBJ2-7; 7 positions match TRBD1. V was pared by 0 bases and J by 2 bases, with 7 bases of the junction left unmatched. In germline, CDR1 is DFQATT, CDR2 SNEGSKA (reference sequence). This CDR3 comprises 15 residues. Here the CDR3 DNA reads TGCAGTGCTAGAGATTCCGGACAGGTCGCCTACGAGCAGTACTTC. Amino acid sequence: CSARDSGQVAYEQYF.

Only a few counts were recorded for this clonotype. The chain uses TRBV7-2 and TRBJ2-3; D may be TRBD2 (6 bases). Trimming removed 3 bases from V and 0 bases from J, with 10 bases in between. This CDR3 spans 15 amino acids. CDR1 and CDR2 (germline): SGHTA, FQGNSA. CDR3 sequence reads: CASSLGLPSTDTQYF. DNA of the CDR3: TGTGCCAGCAGCTTGGGACTCCCTAGCACAGATACGCAGTATTTT.

There are a few counts of this clonotype. The CDR3 loop is CATSDGTGGGYNSPLHF. The DNA for the CDR3 is TGTGCCACCAGTGATGGGACAGGGGGCGGCTATAATTCACCCCTCCACTTT. This chain links TRBV24-1 with TRBJ1-6; 12 positions match TRBD1. Germline V gives CDR1 KGHDR, CDR2 SFDVKD. CDR3 size: 17 residues. Trimming cost V 3 bases and J 3 bases; bases outside gene matches: 2.

In DNA, the CDR3 is TGTGCCAGCAGCCAGGGCCGAAAGAATGAGCAGTTCTTC. Residues: CASSQGRKNEQFF. The rearrangement uses TRBV3-1 and TRBJ2-1, with D unresolved. There are 13 residues in the CDR3. Germline values: CDR1 LGHDT, CDR2 YNNKEL (reference sequence). V gave up 3 bases and J gave up 7 bases, with 10 bases separating them.

The chain carries TRBV7-2 and TRBJ2-5; 9 nucleotides match TRBD1. J gave up 5 bases and V 3 bases, and 4 bases lay outside the gene matches. Germline CDR1 SGHTA, CDR2 FQGNSA. This CDR3 is built from 14 residues. This CDR3 is CASSFPGQGETQYF. The CDR3 DNA follows: TGTGCCAGCAGCTTTCCGGGACAGGGCGAGACCCAGTACTTC.

The table lists this clonotype with a few counts. This chain connects TRBV4-3 to TRBJ1-3; D not resolved. The CDR3 extends over 15 amino acids. Germline V gives CDR1 LGHNA, CDR2 YSLEER. Deletions cut 0 bases from V and 7 bases from J, with 13 bases between. The chain's CDR3 is CASSQDELVENTIYF. CDR3 nucleotide sequence: TGCGCCAGCAGCCAAGATGAATTGGTGGAGAACACCATATATTTT.

This chain links TRBV9 with TRBJ1-1; D is unresolved. The CDR3 has 13 residues. The V and J ends lost 2 bases and 1 base respectively, with 6 bases between them. The germline V gene encodes CDR1 SGDLS and CDR2 YYNGEE. DNA for the CDR3: TGTGCCAGCAGCGTGATGTCGAACACTGAAGCTTTCTTT. Encoded protein: CASSVMSNTEAFF. The full variable domain, completed using reference TRBV9 and TRBJ1-1, is DSGVTQTPKHLITATGQRVTLRCSPRSGDLSVYWYQQSLDQGLQFLIQYYNGEERAKGNILERFSAQQFPDLHSELNLSSLELGDSALYFCASSVMSNTEAFFGQGTRLTVV.

The V gene is TRBV18, the J gene TRBJ1-5, with D unresolved. Germline assignment: CDR1 KGHSH and CDR2 LQKENI. V was pared by 6 bases and J by 6 bases, with 12 bases between. The CDR3 has 13 amino acids. CDR3 bases: TGTGCCAGCTCTACCACAGTGACTCAGCCCCAGCATTTT. Protein sequence: CASSTTVTQPQHF.

CDR3 protein: CASSPGIYGYTF. CDR3 DNA sequence: TGTGCCAGCAGCCCGGGGATCTATGGCTACACCTTC. The V call is TRBV7-2, the J call TRBJ1-2, with unresolved D. Trimming took off 5 bases at V and 4 bases at J, with 8 bases between the two ends. The CDR3 has 12 residues. Per germline, CDR1 SGHTA and CDR2 FQGNSA. The whole variable domain, remainder taken from reference TRBV7-2 and TRBJ1-2, is GAGVSQSPSNKVTEKGKDVELRCDPISGHTALYWYRQSLGQGLEFLIYFQGNSAPDKSGLPSDRFSAERTGGSVSTLTIQRTQQEDSAVYLCASSPGIYGYTFGSGTRLTVV.

The table lists this clonotype with a few counts. This chain uses TRBV18 with TRBJ2-1; 8 bases match TRBD2. Unmatched junction bases numbered 3, after V lost 5 bases and J lost 6 bases. The CDR3 is 13 residues long. Germline V gene sequence: CDR1 KGHSH, CDR2 LQKENI. The CDR3 spells CASSTGTSNEQFF. The CDR3 DNA is TGTGCCAGCTCAACGGGGACTAGCAATGAGCAGTTCTTC.

This clonotype was counted a few times. The genes are TRBV7-2 and TRBJ2-7, with D perhaps matching TRBD1 (5 bases). CDR3 length equals 15 residues. V was shortened by 0 bases and J by 4 bases, with 13 bases between the two germline ends. CDR1 SGHTA and CDR2 FQGNSA come from the germline V gene. The CDR3 reads CASSLAAGRTYEQYF. CDR3 nucleotide sequence: TGTGCCAGCAGCTTAGCGGCAGGCAGGACATACGAGCAGTACTTC.

This clonotype was recorded at least ten times. V is TRBV7-2 and J is TRBJ2-1; the match to TRBD1 covers 7 bases. The CDR3 is 14 residues long. Germline lookup yields CDR1 SGHTA and CDR2 FQGNSA. The J segment lost 8 bases and the V segment lost 2 bases, leaving 6 bases of the junction unmatched. The CDR3 nucleotides are TGTGCCAGCAGCTTATCGAATGACAGGGATGAGCAGTTCTTC. Translated: CASSLSNDRDEQFF.

The V and J genes are TRBV5-1 and TRBJ1-1; D gene ambiguous. Germline CDR1 SGHRS, CDR2 YFSETQ. The V end was cut by 6 bases, the J end by 2 bases, with 20 bases between. The CDR3 contains 16 residues. The CDR3 is CASTPAGRRTNTEAFF. CDR3 nucleotides: TGCGCCAGCACCCCAGCCGGGCGGCGCACAAACACTGAAGCTTTCTTT.

The chain recombines TRBV10-1 with TRBJ2-7, with 8 bases identical to TRBD1. J was trimmed by 7 bases and V by 7 bases; bases with no gene match: 12. CDR1 is WNHNN and CDR2 is SYGVQD in the germline V gene (reference sequence). The CDR3 consists of 14 residues. The CDR3 protein is CASITDRALKEQYF. The CDR3 DNA sequence: TGCGCCAGCATTACGGACAGGGCCTTGAAAGAGCAGTACTTC.

This clonotype was seen a handful of times. The V call is TRBV6-6, the J call TRBJ1-4; D is unclear. Trimming stripped 8 bases from V and 3 bases from J, with 7 bases between. CDR1 is MNHNY and CDR2 is SVGAGI in the germline V gene (reference sequence). The CDR3 is 12 amino acids. CDR3 sequence reads: CASRASNEKLFF. The DNA for the CDR3 is TGTGCCAGCCGGGCGTCTAATGAAAAACTGTTTTTT.

This clonotype was found a few times. This chain links TRBV12-3 or TRBV12-4 with TRBJ2-1, with 11 nucleotides matching TRBD2. With V trimmed by 5 bases and J by 0 bases, 3 bases remained unmatched. The CDR3 is 16 amino acids. In DNA, the CDR3 is TGTGCCAGCAGTGTCGGACTAGCGGGCTCCTACAATGAGCAGTTCTTC. It encodes CASSVGLAGSYNEQFF.

At least ten counts were recorded for this clonotype. The V and J genes are TRBV7-2 and TRBJ2-1, with D perhaps TRBD1 (5 bases). Germline values: CDR1 SGHTA, CDR2 FQGNSA. This CDR3 has 15 amino acids. V was trimmed by 1 base and J by 4 bases, leaving 11 bases between them. The CDR3 region is CASSLEGWVYNEQFF. The CDR3 nucleotides are TGTGCCAGCAGCTTAGAGGGGTGGGTATACAATGAGCAGTTCTTC.

This clonotype was observed a handful of times. This CDR3 reads CASSRSGGALETQYF. As DNA, the CDR3 is TGTGCCAGCAGTCGGAGCGGGGGGGCCTTAGAGACCCAGTACTTC. The V and J genes are TRBV12-3 or TRBV12-4 and TRBJ2-5; 10 bases align to TRBD2. J gave up 4 bases and V 5 bases, and 7 bases lay outside the gene matches. This CDR3 has 15 residues.

The chain joins TRBV28 to TRBJ1-1; D not resolved. V dropped 0 bases and J dropped 6 bases, with 11 bases sitting between them. This CDR3 contains 14 residues. Germline CDR1 reads MDHEN; CDR2 reads SYDVKM. The DNA of the CDR3 is TGTGCCAGCAGTTTATGGAAGCCACCCTCTGAAGCTTTCTTT. It translates to CASSLWKPPSEAFF.

There are a few counts of this clonotype. This chain links TRBV5-6 with TRBJ2-7; no reliable D call. The CDR3 length is 14 residues. The V gene's germline CDR1 is SGHDT and CDR2 YYEEEE. The V end lost 0 bases, the J end lost 0 bases, and 7 bases lay between the germline ends. CDR3 sequence (DNA): TGTGCCAGCAGCTTGGACGGAACCTCCTACGAGCAGTACTTC. Its translation: CASSLDGTSYEQYF.

In its sample, this clonotype was seen a few times. The CDR3 loop is CASSQDLSGSDNEQFF. CDR3 bases: TGCGCCAGCAGCCAAGATTTAAGCGGGAGCGACAATGAGCAGTTCTTC. This chain connects TRBV4-1 to TRBJ2-1; 8 bases are a match to TRBD2. The length of the CDR3 is 16 residues. The V and J ends lost 0 bases and 5 bases, in that order; junction bases with no gene match: 6. In germline, CDR1 is MGHRA, CDR2 YSYEKL.

This sequence joins TRBV10-3 and TRBJ2-5; D assignment may be TRBD1 or TRBD2 (5 bases each). The CDR3 is made up of 13 amino acids. Trimming stripped 10 bases from V and 1 base from J, with 13 bases between. CDR1 is ENHRY, CDR2 SYGVKD, per germline. DNA for the CDR3: TGTGCCACCAAAGCAGGGACCCAAGAGACCCAGTACTTC. Translation gives CATKAGTQETQYF.

V and J are TRBV20-1 and TRBJ2-1; 11 nucleotides line up with TRBD2. The germline V gene encodes CDR1 DFQATT and CDR2 SNEGSKA (reference sequence). Trimming removed 4 bases from V and 8 bases from J; junction bases left unmatched: 7. The CDR3 has 14 amino acids. In DNA, the CDR3 is TGCAGTGCTACTAGGGCTAGCGGGAGGTATGAGCAGTTCTTC. Translating gives CSATRASGRYEQFF.

There are a few counts of this clonotype. The V call is TRBV20-1, the J call TRBJ2-4, with 9 bases matching TRBD2. Germline CDR1 reads DFQATT; CDR2 reads SNEGSKA (reference sequence). V was clipped by 3 bases and J by 7 bases; unmatched bases: 13. The CDR3 consists of 16 residues. CDR3 in amino acids: CSASLAGMVSGNIQYF. Written as DNA, the CDR3 is TGCAGTGCTAGCCTAGCGGGGATGGTGTCAGGGAACATTCAGTACTTC.

This clonotype was detected ten times or more. CDR3 protein: CSARGDSEFYEQYF. The CDR3 nucleotides read TGCAGTGCTAGGGGGGACAGTGAGTTCTACGAGCAGTACTTC. V usage is TRBV20-1 and J usage is TRBJ2-7, with 7 bases matching TRBD1. The CDR3 has 14 residues. Germline loops: CDR1 DFQATT, CDR2 SNEGSKA (reference sequence). Trimming took 3 bases from V and 3 from J; bases not matched to a gene: 8.

The chain recombines TRBV7-2 with TRBJ1-4, with D maybe TRBD1 (6 bases). Germline assignment: CDR1 SGHTA and CDR2 FQGNSA. This CDR3 is built from 14 residues. Between the trimmed V and J ends, which lost 4 bases and 7 bases, there was a span of 13 bases. This CDR3 reads CASSYRRGGEKLFF. The CDR3 DNA sequence: TGTGCCAGCAGCTACAGAAGGGGGGGTGAAAAACTGTTTTTT.

Concerning this clonotype: Possible read error: a much larger clone is one base away. J is TRBJ2-7 and V is TRBV2; D unclear. Germline loops: CDR1 SNHLY, CDR2 FYNNEI. The CDR3 consists of 12 residues. Trimming took off 4 bases at V and 1 base at J, with 5 bases between the two ends. The CDR3 DNA reads TGTGCCAGCAGTGCGGAGTCCTACGAGCAGTACTTC. Protein: CASSAESYEQYF.